Below, 8 T cell receptor beta chains from the same sample are listed, as sequenced in a study of circulating and synovial CD4+ cells in juvenile arthritis. Repertoires were generated with immunoSEQ multiplex PCR, while TCRdb's copy carries only in-frame clones and drops some. The sample yields under 35,000 clones, 93% seen once. Material for sequencing was CD4+ T cells from blood. The source is a human donor with juvenile idiopathic arthritis.

V is TRBV7-2 and J is TRBJ2-2; D call uncertain. Germline assignment: CDR1 SGHTA and CDR2 FQGNSA. The CDR3 is made up of 14 amino acids. Between the trimmed V and J ends, which lost 5 bases and 4 bases, there was a span of 11 bases. CDR3 region: CASSLLSITGELFF. The CDR3, as DNA: TGTGCCAGCAGCCTCCTCAGTATCACCGGGGAGCTGTTTTTT.

The rearrangement joins TRBV27 to TRBJ2-3; D gene unclear. Deletions cut 6 bases from V and 4 bases from J, with 11 bases between. The CDR3 length is 13 residues. In germline, CDR1 is MNHEY, CDR2 SMNVEV (reference sequence). CDR3 coding DNA: TGTGCCAGCAGCCTCCGCCGCGCAGATACGCAGTATTTT. It codes for CASSLRRADTQYF.

This clone was recorded only once. This chain uses TRBV28 with TRBJ1-2; the D gene is possibly TRBD1 (6 bases). CDR3 length: 13 amino acids. Germline assignment: CDR1 MDHEN and CDR2 SYDVKM. V was clipped by 5 bases and J by 8 bases, with 15 bases between them. CDR3 region: CASSTRDIGGYTF. For the CDR3, the DNA is TGTGCCAGCAGTACACGGGACATAGGGGGCTACACCTTC.

The rearrangement links TRBV18 to TRBJ2-1, with 12 bases identical to TRBD2. Germline V gene lookup returns CDR1 KGHSH and CDR2 LQKENI. This CDR3 is built from 15 residues. J lost 4 bases, V lost 4 bases, and 2 bases had no gene match. The CDR3 coding sequence is TGTGCCAGCTCACGCGGACTAGCGGGATACAATGAGCAGTTCTTC. This translates into CASSRGLAGYNEQFF.

This chain connects TRBV27 to TRBJ2-5, with D possibly matching TRBD2 (6 bases). Trimming left V 4 bases short and J 5 bases short, with 11 bases between. CDR1 and CDR2 (germline): MNHEY, SMNVEV (reference sequence). The CDR3 covers 13 residues. CDR3 residues: CASSWSGDETQYF. CDR3 nucleotide sequence: TGTGCCAGCAGTTGGTCGGGGGACGAGACCCAGTACTTC.

CDR3 nucleotides: TGTGCCAGTAAAAAGGGACTAGCGGGAGGAGCCGGGGAGCTGTTTTTT. Translated: CASKKGLAGGAGELFF. This rearrangement joins TRBV28 to TRBJ2-2; 15 bases agree with TRBD2. The germline V gene encodes CDR1 MDHEN and CDR2 SYDVKM. The CDR3 length is 16 residues. The trim removed 9 bases at V and 6 bases at J, leaving 8 bases unmatched. Drawing the rest from reference TRBV28 and TRBJ2-2, the complete variable domain is DVKVTQSSRYLVKRTGEKVFLECVQDMDHENMFWYRQDPGLGLRLIYFSYDVKMKEKGDIPEGYSVSREKKERFSLILESASTNQTSMYLCASKKGLAGGAGELFFGEGSRLTVL.

V is TRBV11-2 and J is TRBJ1-1; D unclear. Per germline, CDR1 SGHAT and CDR2 FQNNGV. Trimming left V 4 bases short and J 8 bases short, with 14 bases between. The CDR3 sequence is 13 residues long. CDR3 coding DNA: TGTGCCAGCAGCTGGAAAGAAGGCGGAGAAGCTTTCTTT. Translation gives CASSWKEGGEAFF.

J is TRBJ1-4 and V is TRBV6-1; 7 bases line up with TRBD1. The CDR3 is made up of 14 amino acids. Germline CDR1 reads MNHNS; CDR2 reads SASEGT. The V gene end was trimmed by 7 bases and the J gene end by 7 bases; junction bases not matched to a gene: 9. CDR3 in amino acids: CASMVAGGSEKLFF. The CDR3, as DNA: TGTGCCAGCATGGTGGCAGGGGGAAGTGAAAAACTGTTTTTT.